This T cell receptor beta chain came from a study of blood T cell repertoires in COVID-19. Study information: The samples span acute and convalescent COVID-19 from the United States, Italy and Spain. T cells, B-cell-depleted T cells, or PBMCs provided the cDNA or gDNA that served as material.

Generated by immunoSEQ multiplex PCR, the TCRdb table keeps only in-frame clones and is missing some. The profile covers 650,000 to 800,000 clones, with 80% to 90% appearing a single time and under 0.3% taken by the ten largest. The V end lost 6 bases, the J end lost 2 bases, and 11 bases lay between the germline ends. Germline CDR1 is ENHRY and CDR2 is SYGVKD. The CDR3 runs 14 residues. This receptor was taken from a woman aged 18-29 years with acute or convalescent COVID-19. Sequencing used peripheral blood. The chain couples TRBV10-3 to TRBJ1-5; no clear D gene. The CDR3 sequence: CAIRSSGGNQPQHF. Written as DNA, the CDR3 is TGTGCCATCAGATCTTCGGGTGGCAATCAGCCCCAGCATTTT.